This TCR beta chain was retrieved from a study of spatial heterogeneity in lung cancer (dated by TCRdb to between 2018 and 2020). General notes on the study: Beta-chain transcripts were consistently detected in greater numbers than alpha-chain transcripts, which likely reflected higher beta-chain transcript abundance. Nonsynonymous mutation counts, determined by whole-exome sequencing of tumor tissue, were related to features of the TCR repertoire. The study quantitatively compared TCR alpha and beta repertoires across multiple tumor regions, matched nontumor lung and blood in non-small cell lung cancer. At surgery, both alpha and beta chains were TCR-sequenced in some 220 tumor regions, 63 to 80 matched nontumor lung samples and just over 55 PBMC samples. In the raw uncorrected reads, each unique combination of TCR and UMI appeared more than ten times on average.

This clonotype has just a few counts. It has no known antigen specificity. No base-level quality is on record; no much larger clone is a single base apart. Receptors were amplified or captured by 5' RACE. Sequencing was carried out with a NextSeq 500. To allow correction of PCR and sequencing errors, the TCR library protocol tagged every TCR cDNA molecule with a unique molecular identifier. The source study handled its data this way. Decombinator tools were used for TCR identification, UMI-based error correction and CDR3 extraction. TCRs above a frequency of 2 per 1,000, corresponding to the top 1% of the tumor frequency distribution, were defined as expanded. Renyi diversity was computed with the R vegan package after each repertoire had been subsampled 100 times to 5,000 TCRs. CDR3 similarity networks were built from amino acid triplet string-kernel similarity, with CDR3s being connected when pairwise similarity was above 0.82. The raw public data were reprocessed by TCRdb itself: fastp quality trimming at Q25, MiXCR clonotype calling, in-frame beta chains only. Every entry covers one CDR3 protein and lists the most common genes and DNA from its rows. The V and J calls were determined by TCRdb, not by the authors. The sample includes more than 75,000 distinct CDR3 sequences, with around 12% observed a single time. 4.6% of the sample comes from the top ten.

Study-wide conclusions, independent of this receptor: Ubiquitous expanded tumor TCRs were detected in blood more often at tumor resection than at routine follow-up. Confirming at a functional level the hypothesis that regional TCRs recognize regional mutations was considered to require additional single-cell paired TCR alpha and beta sequencing.

Sample time point, as interpreted from the label and publication: sample taken at primary tumor resection. TCR sequencing used whole RNA extracted from tumor and nontumor lung tissue, or from cryopreserved PBMC samples, without cell sorting. Donors were 72 patients with early-stage, untreated non-small cell lung cancer from the lung TRACERx cohort. Patients were selected for TCR sequencing only if sufficient RNA was available from at least two tumor regions. The CDR3 contains 12 residues, cysteine and phenylalanine counted. Solely the CDR3 DNA is kept, with 36 bases framed from the first base. The junction shows trimming of 7 bases on V and 5 bases on J, and the gene matches do not reach 3 bases of it.

The sequence was collected from a male donor with early-stage non-small cell lung cancer. Here the sequenced sample was PBMCs, taken at surgery. The chain was built from TRBV12-3 or TRBV12-4 and TRBJ2-3; the junction holds 7 bases that match TRBD2. The CDR3 in this case is CASTTGGDTQYF. The nucleotide sequence reads as follows: TGTGCCAGCACCACGGGGGGAGATACGCAGTATTTT.